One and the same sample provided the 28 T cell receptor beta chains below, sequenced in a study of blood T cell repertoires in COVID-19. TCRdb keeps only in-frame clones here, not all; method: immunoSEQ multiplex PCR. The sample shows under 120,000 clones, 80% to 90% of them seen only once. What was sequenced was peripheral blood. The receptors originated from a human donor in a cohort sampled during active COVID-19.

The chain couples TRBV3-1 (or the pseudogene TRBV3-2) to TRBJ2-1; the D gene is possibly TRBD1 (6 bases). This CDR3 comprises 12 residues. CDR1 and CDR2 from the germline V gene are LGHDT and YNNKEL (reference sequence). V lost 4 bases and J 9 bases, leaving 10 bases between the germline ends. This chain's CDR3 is CASSPQGSEQFF. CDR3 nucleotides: TGTGCCAGCAGCCCACAGGGAAGTGAGCAGTTCTTC.

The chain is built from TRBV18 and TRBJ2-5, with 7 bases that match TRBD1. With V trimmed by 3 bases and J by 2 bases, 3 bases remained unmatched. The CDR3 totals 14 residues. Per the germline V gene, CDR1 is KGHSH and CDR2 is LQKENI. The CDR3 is CASSPNRGQETQYF. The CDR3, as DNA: TGTGCCAGCTCACCGAACAGGGGACAAGAGACCCAGTACTTC.

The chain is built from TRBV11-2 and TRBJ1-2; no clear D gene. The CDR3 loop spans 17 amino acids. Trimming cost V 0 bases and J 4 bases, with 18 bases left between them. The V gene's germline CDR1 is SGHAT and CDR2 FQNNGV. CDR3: CASSLDTGRRSFYGYTF. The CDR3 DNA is TGTGCCAGCAGCTTAGATACCGGCAGGCGCTCTTTCTATGGCTACACCTTC.

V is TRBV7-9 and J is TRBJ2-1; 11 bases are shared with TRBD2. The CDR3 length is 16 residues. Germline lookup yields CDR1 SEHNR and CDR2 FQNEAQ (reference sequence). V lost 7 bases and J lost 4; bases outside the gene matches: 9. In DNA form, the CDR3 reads TGTGCCAGCACCAAAAGGCCTAGCGGGGGGTACAATGAGCAGTTCTTC. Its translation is CASTKRPSGGYNEQFF.

The DNA for the CDR3 is TGTGCCACCAGTGACACCGGGACAGGGGTCTACGAGCAGTACTTC. Translating gives CATSDTGTGVYEQYF. J is TRBJ2-7 and V is TRBV24-1; 10 nucleotides match TRBD1. The germline V gene encodes CDR1 KGHDR and CDR2 SFDVKD. The trim removed 4 bases at V and 3 bases at J, leaving 5 bases unmatched. The CDR3 is made up of 15 amino acids.

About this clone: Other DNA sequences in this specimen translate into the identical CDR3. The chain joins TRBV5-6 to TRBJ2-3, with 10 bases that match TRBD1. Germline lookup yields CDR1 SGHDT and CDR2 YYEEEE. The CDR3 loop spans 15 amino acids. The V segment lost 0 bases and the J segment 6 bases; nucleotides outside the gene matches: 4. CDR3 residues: CASSLGTGGTDTQYF. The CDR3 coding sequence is TGTGCCAGCAGCTTGGGGACAGGGGGAACGGATACGCAGTATTTT.

CDR3 in amino acids: CASSFGSSYEQYF. CDR3 DNA: TGTGCCAGCAGCTTCGGGAGTTCCTACGAGCAGTACTTC. The rearrangement links TRBV7-9 to TRBJ2-7; TRBD2 is a possible D gene (6 bases). From germline, CDR1 is SEHNR and CDR2 FQNEAQ (reference sequence). This CDR3 has 13 amino acids. V was clipped by 3 bases and J by 1 base, with 7 bases between them. The complete variable domain, with remaining parts taken from reference TRBV7-9 and TRBJ2-7, reads DTGVSQNPRHKITKRGQNVTFRCDPISEHNRLYWYRQTLGQGPEFLTYFQNEAQLEKSRLLSDRFSAERPKGSFSTLEIQRTEQGDSAMYLCASSFGSSYEQYFGPGTRLTVT.

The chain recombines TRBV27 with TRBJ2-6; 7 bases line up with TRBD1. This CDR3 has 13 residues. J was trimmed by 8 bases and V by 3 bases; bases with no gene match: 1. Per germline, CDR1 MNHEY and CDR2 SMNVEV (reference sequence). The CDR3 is CASSLTGSNVLTF. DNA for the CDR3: TGTGCCAGCAGTTTGACAGGGTCCAACGTCCTGACTTTC.

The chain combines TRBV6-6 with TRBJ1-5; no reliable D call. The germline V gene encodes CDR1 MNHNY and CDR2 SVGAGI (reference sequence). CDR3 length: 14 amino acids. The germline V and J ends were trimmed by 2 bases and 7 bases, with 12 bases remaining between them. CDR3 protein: CASSYPEVAQPQHF. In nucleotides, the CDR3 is TGTGCCAGCAGTTACCCCGAGGTGGCGCAGCCCCAGCATTTT.

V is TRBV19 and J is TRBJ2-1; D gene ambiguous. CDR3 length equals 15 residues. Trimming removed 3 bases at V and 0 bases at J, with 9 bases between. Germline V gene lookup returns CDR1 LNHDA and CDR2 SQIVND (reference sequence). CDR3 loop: CASSMGESSYNEQFF. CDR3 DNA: TGTGCCAGTAGTATGGGCGAGAGCTCCTACAATGAGCAGTTCTTC.

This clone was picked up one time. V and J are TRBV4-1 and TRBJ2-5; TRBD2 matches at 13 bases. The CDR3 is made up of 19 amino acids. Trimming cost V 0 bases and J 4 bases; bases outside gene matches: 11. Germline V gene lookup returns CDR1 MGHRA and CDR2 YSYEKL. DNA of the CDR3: TGCGCCAGCAGCCAAGATCTCCGGACTAGCGGGAGTATGGGAGAGACCCAGTACTTC. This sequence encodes CASSQDLRTSGSMGETQYF.

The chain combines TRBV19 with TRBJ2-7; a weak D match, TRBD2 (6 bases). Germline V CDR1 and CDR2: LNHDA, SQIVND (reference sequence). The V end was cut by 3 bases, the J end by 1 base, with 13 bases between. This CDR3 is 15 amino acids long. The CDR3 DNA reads TGTGCCAGTAGTATCGGGCGGGGCCCTTCCTACGAGCAGTACTTC. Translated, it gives CASSIGRGPSYEQYF.

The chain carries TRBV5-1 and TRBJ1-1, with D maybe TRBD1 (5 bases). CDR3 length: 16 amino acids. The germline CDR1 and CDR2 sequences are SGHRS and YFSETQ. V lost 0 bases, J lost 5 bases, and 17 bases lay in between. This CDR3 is CASSLASGSMETEAFF. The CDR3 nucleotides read TGCGCCAGCAGCTTGGCATCAGGGTCCATGGAAACTGAAGCTTTCTTT.

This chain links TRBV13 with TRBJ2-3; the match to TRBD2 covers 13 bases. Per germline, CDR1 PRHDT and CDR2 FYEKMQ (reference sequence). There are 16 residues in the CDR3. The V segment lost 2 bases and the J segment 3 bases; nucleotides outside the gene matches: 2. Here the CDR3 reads CASSLRLAGGTDTQYF. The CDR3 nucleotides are TGTGCCAGCAGCTTACGACTAGCGGGGGGTACAGATACGCAGTATTTT.

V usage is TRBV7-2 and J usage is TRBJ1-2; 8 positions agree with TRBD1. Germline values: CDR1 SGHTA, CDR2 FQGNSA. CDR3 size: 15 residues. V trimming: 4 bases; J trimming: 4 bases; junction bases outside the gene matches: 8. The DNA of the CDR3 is TGTGCCAGCAGCTCCGCCCACACAGGGGGCTATGGCTACACCTTC. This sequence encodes CASSSAHTGGYGYTF.

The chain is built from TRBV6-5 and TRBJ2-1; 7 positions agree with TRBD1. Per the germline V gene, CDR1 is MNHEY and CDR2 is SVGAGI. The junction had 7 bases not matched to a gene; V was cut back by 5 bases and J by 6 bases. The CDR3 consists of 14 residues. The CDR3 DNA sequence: TGTGCCAGCAGTCAAATGACAGGGTCCAATGAGCAGTTCTTC. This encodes CASSQMTGSNEQFF.

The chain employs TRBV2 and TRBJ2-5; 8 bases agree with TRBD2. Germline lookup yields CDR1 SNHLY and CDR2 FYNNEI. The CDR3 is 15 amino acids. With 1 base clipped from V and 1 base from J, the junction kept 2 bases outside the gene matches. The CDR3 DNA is TGTGCCAGCAGTGAAGGCCTAGCGGGCCAAGAGACCCAGTACTTC. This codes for CASSEGLAGQETQYF.

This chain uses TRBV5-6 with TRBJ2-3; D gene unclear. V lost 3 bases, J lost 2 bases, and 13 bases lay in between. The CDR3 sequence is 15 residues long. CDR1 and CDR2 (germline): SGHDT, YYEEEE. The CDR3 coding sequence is TGTGCCAGCAGCTCCAAGTGGCCCCTCACAGATACGCAGTATTTT. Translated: CASSSKWPLTDTQYF. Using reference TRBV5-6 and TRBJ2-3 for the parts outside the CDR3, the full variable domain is DAGVTQSPTHLIKTRGQQVTLRCSPKSGHDTVSWYQQALGQGPQFIFQYYEEEERQRGNFPDRFSGHQFPNYSSELNVNALLLGDSALYLCASSSKWPLTDTQYFGPGTRLTVL.

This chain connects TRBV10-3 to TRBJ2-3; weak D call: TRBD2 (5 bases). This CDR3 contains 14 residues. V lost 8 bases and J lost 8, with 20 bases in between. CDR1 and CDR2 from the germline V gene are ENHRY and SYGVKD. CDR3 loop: CAIGLGSSGGTQYF. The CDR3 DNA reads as TGTGCCATCGGCCTGGGTTCTAGTGGAGGTACGCAGTATTTT.

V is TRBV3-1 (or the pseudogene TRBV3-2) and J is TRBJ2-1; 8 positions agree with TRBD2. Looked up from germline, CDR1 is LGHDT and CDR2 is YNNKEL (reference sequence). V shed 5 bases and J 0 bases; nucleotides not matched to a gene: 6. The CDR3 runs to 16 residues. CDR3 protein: CASSDRGGSSYNEQFF. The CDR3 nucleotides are TGTGCCAGCAGCGATCGCGGGGGGTCCTCCTACAATGAGCAGTTCTTC.

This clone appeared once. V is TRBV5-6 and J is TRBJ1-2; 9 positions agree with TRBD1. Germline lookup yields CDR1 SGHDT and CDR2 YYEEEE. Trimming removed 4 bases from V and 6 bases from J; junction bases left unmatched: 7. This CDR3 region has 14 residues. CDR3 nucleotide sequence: TGTGCCAGCAGCCCGGACAGGGGAGAGAATGGCTACACCTTC. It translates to CASSPDRGENGYTF.

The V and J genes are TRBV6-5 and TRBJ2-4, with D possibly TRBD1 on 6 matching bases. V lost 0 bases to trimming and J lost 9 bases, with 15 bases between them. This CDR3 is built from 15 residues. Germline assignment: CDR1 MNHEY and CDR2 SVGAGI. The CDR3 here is CASSYSQLEGVIQYF. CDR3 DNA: TGTGCCAGCAGTTACTCGCAACTAGAGGGGGTCATTCAGTACTTC.

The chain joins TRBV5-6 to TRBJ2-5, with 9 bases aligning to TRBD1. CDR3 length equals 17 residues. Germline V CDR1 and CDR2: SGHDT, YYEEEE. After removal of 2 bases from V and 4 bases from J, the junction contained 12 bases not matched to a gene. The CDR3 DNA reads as TGTGCCAGCAGCTTCCTGGGGGGACAGGGTGGGGCAGAGACCCAGTACTTC. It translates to CASSFLGGQGGAETQYF. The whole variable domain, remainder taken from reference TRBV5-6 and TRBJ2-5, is DAGVTQSPTHLIKTRGQQVTLRCSPKSGHDTVSWYQQALGQGPQFIFQYYEEEERQRGNFPDRFSGHQFPNYSSELNVNALLLGDSALYLCASSFLGGQGGAETQYFGPGTRLLVL.

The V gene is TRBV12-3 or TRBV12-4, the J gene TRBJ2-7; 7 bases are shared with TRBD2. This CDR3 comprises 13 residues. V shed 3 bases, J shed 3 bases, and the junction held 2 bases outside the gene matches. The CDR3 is CASSFGGVYEQYF. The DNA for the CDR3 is TGTGCCAGCAGTTTTGGGGGGGTCTACGAGCAGTACTTC.

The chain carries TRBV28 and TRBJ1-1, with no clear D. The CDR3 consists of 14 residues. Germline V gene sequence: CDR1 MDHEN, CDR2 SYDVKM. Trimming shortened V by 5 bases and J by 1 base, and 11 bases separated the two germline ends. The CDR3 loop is CASSPPLANTEAFF. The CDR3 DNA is TGTGCCAGCAGTCCTCCCCTGGCGAACACTGAAGCTTTCTTT.

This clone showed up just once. CDR3 residues: CASSPQTGPNTGELFF. Here the CDR3 DNA reads TGTGCCAGCTCACCGCAGACAGGACCGAACACCGGGGAGCTGTTTTTT. V and J are TRBV18 and TRBJ2-2; TRBD1 might be the D (6 bases). Germline assignment: CDR1 KGHSH and CDR2 LQKENI. This CDR3 has 16 amino acids. Trimming took off 3 bases at V and 0 bases at J, with 11 bases between the two ends. Full variable domain (outside the CDR3, taken from reference TRBV18 and TRBJ2-2): NAGVMQNPRHLVRRRGQEARLRCSPMKGHSHVYWYRQLPEEGLKFMVYLQKENIIDESGMPKERFSAEFPKEGPSILRIQQVVRGDSAAYFCASSPQTGPNTGELFFGEGSRLTVL.

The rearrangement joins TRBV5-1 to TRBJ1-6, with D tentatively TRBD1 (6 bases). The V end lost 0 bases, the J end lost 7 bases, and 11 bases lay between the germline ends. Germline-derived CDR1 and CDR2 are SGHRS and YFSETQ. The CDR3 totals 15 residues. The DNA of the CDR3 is TGCGCCAGCAGCTTGGTCTCGGGACAAAATTCACCCCTCCACTTT. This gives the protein CASSLVSGQNSPLHF.

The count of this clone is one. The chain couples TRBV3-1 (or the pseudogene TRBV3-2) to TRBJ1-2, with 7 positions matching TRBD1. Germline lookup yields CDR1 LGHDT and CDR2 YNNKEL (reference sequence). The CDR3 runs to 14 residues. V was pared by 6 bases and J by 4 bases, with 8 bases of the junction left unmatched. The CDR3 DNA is TGTGCCAGCAGATTTGAGGGGGCTCTCTATGGCTACACCTTC. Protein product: CASRFEGALYGYTF.